This T cell receptor beta chain was identified during a study of blood T cell repertoires in COVID-19. As for the study in general: Sample material is recorded as cDNA or gDNA derived from T cells, B-cell-depleted T cells, or PBMCs.

The sample holds one count of this clone. Seattle-derived patients entered the study during active infection and were followed longitudinally. Losses at the gene ends were 2 bases for V and 7 bases for J; bases not matched to a gene: 5. Germline V gives CDR1 SGHDT, CDR2 YYEEEE. CDR3 length equals 13 residues. Original data processing: Reference gene primers were amplified, and this amplification served to estimate nucleated cell counts. The repertoire was sequenced with immunoSEQ multiplex PCR; TCRdb's copy has only in-frame clones and lacks some. V and J calls and clone size are those listed in that table; D and trimming were worked out from the DNA. The data hold 70,000 to 95,000 clones, with more than 80% observed a single time.

This sequence was found in a man in his forties or fifties with COVID-19, enrolled during active disease. Sequencing used peripheral blood. V gene TRBV5-6 combines with J gene TRBJ1-2, with 7 bases matching TRBD1. As DNA, the CDR3 is TGTGCCAGCAGCTTTGGACAGGAGGGTGGCTACACCTTC. Protein: CASSFGQEGGYTF.